The 19 T cell receptor beta chains below come from one sample, sequenced in a study of blood T cell repertoires in COVID-19. Sequenced by immunoSEQ multiplex PCR; TCRdb stores in-frame clones only, minus some. Of around 80,000 clones in the sample, about 76% were seen once. The sample comprised peripheral blood. The receptors stem from an elderly woman with active or convalescent COVID-19.

The CDR3 region has the DNA TGTGCCAGCAGCGCGGGACAGGTTAGCTCCTACGAGCAGTACTTC. Residues: CASSAGQVSSYEQYF. The chain employs TRBV7-6 and TRBJ2-7; TRBD1 matches at 8 bases. CDR3 length equals 15 residues. The ends lost 5 bases at V and 0 bases at J; junction bases unmatched: 6. Germline assignment: CDR1 SGHVS and CDR2 FNYEAQ. The whole variable domain, remainder taken from reference TRBV7-6 and TRBJ2-7, is GAGVSQSPRYKVTKRGQDVALRCDPISGHVSLYWYRQALGQGPEFLTYFNYEAQQDKSGLPNDRFSAERPEGSISTLTIQRTEQRDSAMYRCASSAGQVSSYEQYFGPGTRLTVT.

The sample holds a few counts of this clone. The chain links TRBV5-4 to TRBJ2-7; possibly TRBD2 for D (6 bases). Trimming shortened V by 3 bases and J by 3 bases, and 19 bases separated the two germline ends. The length of the CDR3 is 16 residues. Germline values: CDR1 SGHNT, CDR2 YYREEE (reference sequence). The CDR3 loop is CASSSFTGTRNYEQYF. DNA for the CDR3: TGTGCCAGCAGCTCCTTCACCGGGACTCGAAACTACGAGCAGTACTTC.

The table lists this clone with a few counts. The rearrangement uses TRBV6-5 and TRBJ1-6; TRBD1 is a possible D gene (6 bases). The CDR3 has 12 amino acids. V shed 6 bases and J shed 7 bases, with 7 bases lying between them. The V gene's germline CDR1 is MNHEY and CDR2 SVGAGI. CDR3 coding DNA: TGTGCCAGCAGAGACAGGAATTCACCCCTCCACTTT. This sequence encodes CASRDRNSPLHF.

The chain joins TRBV30 to TRBJ1-1; D unclear. V was shortened by 3 bases and J by 0 bases, with 11 bases between the two germline ends. The CDR3 has 14 amino acids. Germline V gene lookup returns CDR1 GTSNPN and CDR2 SVGIG (reference sequence). The CDR3 spells CAWSSGRLNTEAFF. Written as DNA, the CDR3 is TGTGCCTGGAGCAGTGGGCGATTGAACACTGAAGCTTTCTTT. The full variable domain, with the rest looked up from reference TRBV30 and TRBJ1-1, is SQTIHQWPATLVQPVGSPLSLECTVEGTSNPNLYWYRQAAGRGLQLLFYSVGIGQISSEVPQNLSASRPQDRQFILSSKKLLLSDSGFYLCAWSSGRLNTEAFFGQGTRLTVV.

The chain couples TRBV12-3 or TRBV12-4 to TRBJ2-5; tentative D call: TRBD1 (6 bases). The CDR3 has 13 residues. The ends were cut back, 8 bases at V and 0 bases at J, with 10 bases in the middle. The CDR3, as DNA: TGTGCCAGCGGACACAGGGACCAAGAGACCCAGTACTTC. It is translated as CASGHRDQETQYF.

This rearrangement joins TRBV28 to TRBJ1-5; D unresolved. Looked up from germline, CDR1 is MDHEN and CDR2 is SYDVKM. CDR3 length: 12 amino acids. Trimming removed 2 bases at V and 7 bases at J, with 6 bases between. CDR3 sequence (DNA): TGTGCCAGCAGTTTAGAGGGACAGCCCCAGCATTTT. Translation gives CASSLEGQPQHF. Based on the CDR3 plus reference TRBV28 and TRBJ1-5, the full variable domain is DVKVTQSSRYLVKRTGEKVFLECVQDMDHENMFWYRQDPGLGLRLIYFSYDVKMKEKGDIPEGYSVSREKKERFSLILESASTNQTSMYLCASSLEGQPQHFGDGTRLSIL.

This chain connects TRBV2 to TRBJ2-7; D call uncertain. The V gene's germline CDR1 is SNHLY and CDR2 FYNNEI. The CDR3 extends over 13 amino acids. V lost 8 bases to trimming and J lost 0 bases, with 11 bases between them. This CDR3 is CASGTVFSYEQYF. The CDR3 nucleotides are TGTGCCAGCGGAACAGTGTTCTCCTACGAGCAGTACTTC.

The chain links TRBV27 to TRBJ1-6; no clear D. CDR3 size: 12 residues. V was shortened by 7 bases and J by 9 bases, with 10 bases between the two germline ends. Germline CDR1 is MNHEY and CDR2 is SMNVEV (reference sequence). The CDR3 DNA is TGTGCCAGCACCAGAAGGAGTTCACCCCTCCACTTT. This codes for CASTRRSSPLHF.

The rearrangement links TRBV28 to TRBJ1-5, with TRBD1 as a possible D gene (6 bases). Trimming pared 2 bases from V and 8 bases from J, leaving 19 bases between. Per the germline V gene, CDR1 is MDHEN and CDR2 is SYDVKM. The CDR3 runs to 16 residues. The CDR3 region is CASSLEGVGGPKPQHF. The CDR3, as DNA: TGTGCCAGCAGTTTAGAGGGAGTCGGGGGGCCAAAGCCCCAGCATTTT. The complete variable domain, with remaining parts taken from reference TRBV28 and TRBJ1-5, reads DVKVTQSSRYLVKRTGEKVFLECVQDMDHENMFWYRQDPGLGLRLIYFSYDVKMKEKGDIPEGYSVSREKKERFSLILESASTNQTSMYLCASSLEGVGGPKPQHFGDGTRLSIL.

A single count supports this clone. The chain's CDR3 is CASSGQGVTANTEAFF. In DNA, the CDR3 is TGTGCCAGCAGCGGACAGGGCGTTACTGCGAACACTGAAGCTTTCTTT. This chain links TRBV2 with TRBJ1-1; 8 bases map to TRBD1. The germline gives CDR1 SNHLY, CDR2 FYNNEI. V gave up 6 bases and J gave up 1 base; unmatched junction bases: 10. The CDR3 sequence is 16 residues long.

This rearrangement joins TRBV19 to TRBJ2-3; 8 positions match TRBD1. The CDR3 has 15 amino acids. V shed 8 bases, J shed 3 bases, and the junction held 10 bases outside the gene matches. CDR1 is LNHDA and CDR2 is SQIVND in the germline V gene (reference sequence). DNA for the CDR3: TGTGCCAGTTCCCTGGACAGGGCGAGGACAGATACGCAGTATTTT. Protein product: CASSLDRARTDTQYF.

This clone is large (0.1 to 1%). This chain links TRBV6-2 or TRBV6-3 with TRBJ1-2; 8 nucleotides align to TRBD1. Trimming removed 3 bases from V and 6 bases from J; junction bases left unmatched: 9. This CDR3 has 15 residues. Germline CDR1 and CDR2: MNHEY and SVGEGT. The CDR3 DNA follows: TGTGCCAGCAGTTATCTGGGCAGGGGGCCCGATGGCTACACCTTC. The encoded protein is CASSYLGRGPDGYTF.

This rearrangement joins TRBV11-2 to TRBJ2-7; 10 bases are shared with TRBD2. Germline V gene sequence: CDR1 SGHAT, CDR2 FQNNGV. The CDR3 has 15 amino acids. J lost 7 bases, V lost 6 bases, and 12 bases had no gene match. As DNA, the CDR3 is TGTGCCAGCAGAACTTTTAGCGGGGGGATTGGGGAGCAGTACTTC. Translating gives CASRTFSGGIGEQYF.

This sequence joins TRBV6-5 and TRBJ2-2; 9 positions agree with TRBD1. Germline lookup yields CDR1 MNHEY and CDR2 SVGAGI. The junction had 5 bases not matched to a gene; V was cut back by 8 bases and J by 4 bases. The CDR3 spans 14 residues. For the CDR3, the DNA is TGTGCCAGCCGTAACAGGGGGCGCACCGGGGAGCTGTTTTTT. It specifies CASRNRGRTGELFF.

The chain is built from TRBV28 and TRBJ1-3; D ambiguous. V lost 5 bases to trimming and J lost 4 bases, with 6 bases between them. The V gene's germline CDR1 is MDHEN and CDR2 SYDVKM. This CDR3 comprises 12 residues. The CDR3 loop reads CASSILGNTIYF. The CDR3, as DNA: TGTGCCAGCAGTATCCTAGGAAACACCATATATTTT.

The chain uses TRBV24-1 and TRBJ2-1; TRBD2 matches 12 bases. Germline trimming cut 3 bases from V and 7 bases from J; bases unmatched to any gene: 6. This CDR3 has 16 amino acids. In germline, CDR1 is KGHDR, CDR2 SFDVKD. The CDR3 loop is CATSDASGGAFNEQFF. The CDR3 region has the DNA TGTGCCACCAGTGATGCTAGCGGGGGGGCGTTTAATGAGCAGTTCTTC.

This clone came up a few times. The rearrangement uses TRBV6-2 or TRBV6-3 and TRBJ1-1; a possible D gene is TRBD1 (6 bases). The CDR3 totals 18 residues. The V and J ends lost 4 bases and 0 bases respectively, with 21 bases between them. CDR1 is MNHEY, CDR2 SVGEGT, per germline. Written as DNA, the CDR3 is TGTGCCAGCAGTTGGGACTTGCGGGGGCTAACGATGAACACTGAAGCTTTCTTT. Translation: CASSWDLRGLTMNTEAFF.

The rearrangement joins TRBV30 to TRBJ1-1; possible D gene TRBD1, 6 bases. Per germline, CDR1 GTSNPN and CDR2 SVGIG (reference sequence). V lost 5 bases, J lost 7 bases, and 26 bases lay in between. CDR3 length equals 16 residues. The CDR3 here is CAWAQPPDRGFFEAFF. Written as DNA, the CDR3 is TGTGCCTGGGCCCAGCCCCCGGACAGAGGTTTTTTTGAAGCTTTCTTT.

The chain carries TRBV7-9 and TRBJ1-1; a possible D gene is TRBD1 (5 bases). Germline CDR1 is SEHNR and CDR2 is FQNEAQ (reference sequence). The CDR3 covers 13 residues. V dropped 4 bases and J dropped 1 base, with 7 bases sitting between them. CDR3: CASSSRENTEAFF. CDR3 nucleotides: TGTGCCAGCAGCTCCAGGGAGAACACTGAAGCTTTCTTT.